This T cell receptor (beta chain) was documented in a study of blood T cell repertoires in COVID-19. Study background: Specimens from acute and convalescent COVID-19 originated in the United States, Italy and Spain. T cells, B-cell-depleted T cells, or PBMCs supplied cDNA or gDNA.

The count of this clone is one. The CDR3 runs 15 residues. The V segment lost 5 bases and the J segment 0 bases; nucleotides outside the gene matches: 7. From germline, CDR1 is MNHEY and CDR2 SMNVEV (reference sequence). Sequencing was performed with immunoSEQ multiplex PCR; in TCRdb, only in-frame clones are kept and a portion is missing. The table shows about 170,000 clones, with around 84% occurring only once. A Seattle source enrolled patients during active infection and followed them longitudinally. Sequenced: peripheral blood. The receptor was derived from a woman between 65 and 79 years old with COVID-19, enrolled during active disease. V usage is TRBV27 and J usage is TRBJ2-7; 7 bases are shared with TRBD2. CDR3 protein: CASSPRTGGSYEQYV. CDR3 coding DNA: TGTGCCAGCAGTCCGCGAACGGGGGGCTCCTACGAGCAGTACGTC.